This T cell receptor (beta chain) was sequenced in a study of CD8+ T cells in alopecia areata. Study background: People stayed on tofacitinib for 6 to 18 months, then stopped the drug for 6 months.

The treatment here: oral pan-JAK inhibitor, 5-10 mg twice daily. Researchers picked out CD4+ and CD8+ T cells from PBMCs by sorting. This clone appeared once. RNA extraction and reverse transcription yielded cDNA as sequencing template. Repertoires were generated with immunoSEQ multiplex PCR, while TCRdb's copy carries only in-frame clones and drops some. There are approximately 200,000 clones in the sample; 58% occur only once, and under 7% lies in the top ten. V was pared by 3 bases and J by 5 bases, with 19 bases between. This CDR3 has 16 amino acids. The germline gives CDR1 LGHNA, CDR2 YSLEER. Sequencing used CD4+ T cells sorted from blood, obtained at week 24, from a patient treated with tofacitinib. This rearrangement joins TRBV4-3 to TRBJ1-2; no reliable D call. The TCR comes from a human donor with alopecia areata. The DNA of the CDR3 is TGCGCCAGCAGCCAGGGTAGCCGGGGATCAACTTATGGCTACACCTTC. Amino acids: CASSQGSRGSTYGYTF.